These 11 T cell receptor beta chains were all obtained from the same sample, sequenced in a study of cytomegalovirus exposure and HLA in healthy donors. The PCR employed 60 Vbeta primers together with 13 Jbeta primers. The table came from immunoSEQ multiplex PCR; TCRdb's copy has only in-frame clones and leaves some out. The repertoire includes roughly 160,000 clones, approximately 80% of them detected once, and about a tenth sits in the top ten. Sequencing was performed on PBMCs. All receptors come from a man aged 18 to 29 in good health and CMV-seropositive.

The chain links TRBV25-1 to TRBJ2-6; D ambiguous. Per the germline V gene, CDR1 is MGHDK and CDR2 is SYGVNS. CDR3 size: 15 residues. Trimming took off 6 bases at V and 4 bases at J, with 13 bases between the two ends. The CDR3 reads CASSEDIAGANVLTF. The CDR3 DNA is TGTGCCAGCAGCGAAGACATCGCCGGGGCCAACGTCCTGACTTTC.

The chain employs TRBV23-1 and TRBJ2-4; D possibly corresponds to TRBD1 (6 bases). TRBV23-1 is treated as an ORF (open reading frame) with a function not yet certain. This CDR3 region has 16 residues. Trimming removed 0 bases at V and 0 bases at J, with 9 bases between. CDR3 region: CASSQSMGQAKNIQYF. The CDR3 DNA is TGCGCCAGCAGTCAATCTATGGGACAAGCCAAAAACATTCAGTACTTC.

The rearrangement links TRBV10-1 to TRBJ2-4, with D unclear. The CDR3 is made up of 13 amino acids. V lost 3 bases and J lost 4, with 7 bases in between. The V gene's germline CDR1 is WNHNN and CDR2 SYGVQD (reference sequence). CDR3 sequence (DNA): TGCGCCAGCAGTGACGAACGGAAAAACATTCAGTACTTC. This encodes CASSDERKNIQYF.

This clone turned up a few times. CDR3 bases: TGTGCCAGCTCACTTCTTGGGACAGGGACGTGGGATTCACCCCTCCACTTT. It translates to CASSLLGTGTWDSPLHF. The V gene is TRBV18, the J gene TRBJ1-6, with 9 nucleotides matching TRBD1. Trimming removed 4 bases from V and 8 bases from J; junction bases left unmatched: 12. This CDR3 region has 17 residues. Germline values: CDR1 KGHSH, CDR2 LQKENI.

This chain links TRBV6-5 with TRBJ2-7; a weak D match, TRBD1 (6 bases). The CDR3 extends over 15 amino acids. CDR1 is MNHEY and CDR2 is SVGAGI in the germline V gene. The V and J ends lost 0 bases and 2 bases respectively, with 11 bases between them. The CDR3 sequence is CASSYSTGSTYEQYF. CDR3 DNA: TGTGCCAGCAGTTACTCAACAGGGTCCACCTACGAGCAGTACTTC.

J is TRBJ2-4 and V is TRBV7-9, with TRBD2 as a possible D gene (6 bases). V lost 3 bases and J lost 0, with 12 bases in between. The CDR3 consists of 16 residues. Looked up from germline, CDR1 is SEHNR and CDR2 is FQNEAQ (reference sequence). CDR3 coding DNA: TGTGCCAGCAGCTTCGACGGGGGAATAGCCAAAAACATTCAGTACTTC. Protein: CASSFDGGIAKNIQYF.

This chain uses TRBV11-3 with TRBJ2-1, with 10 positions matching TRBD2. The germline V gene encodes CDR1 SGHNT and CDR2 YENEEA. The junction had 5 bases not matched to a gene; V was cut back by 5 bases and J by 10 bases. This CDR3 contains 13 residues. The CDR3 loop reads CASSARLAGEQFF. The CDR3 coding sequence is TGTGCCAGCAGCGCTAGACTAGCGGGCGAGCAGTTCTTC.

This chain joins TRBV9 and TRBJ1-1, with D maybe TRBD1 (6 bases). Trimming pared 3 bases from V and 5 bases from J, leaving 20 bases between. Germline CDR1 and CDR2: SGDLS and YYNGEE. The CDR3 consists of 16 residues. CDR3 nucleotides: TGTGCCAGCAGCGATTGGTTGACAGGCCCCGGTACTGAAGCTTTCTTT. It specifies CASSDWLTGPGTEAFF.

This chain connects TRBV7-9 to TRBJ2-3; 7 bases match TRBD1. The V gene's germline CDR1 is SEHNR and CDR2 FQNEAQ (reference sequence). This CDR3 has 15 amino acids. V lost 1 base and J lost 5; bases outside the gene matches: 6. CDR3 loop: CASSLGDSRVDTQYF. For the CDR3, the DNA is TGTGCCAGCAGCTTAGGGGACAGTAGAGTAGATACGCAGTATTTT.

The chain couples TRBV7-9 to TRBJ1-2, with D unresolved. The V gene's germline CDR1 is SEHNR and CDR2 FQNEAQ (reference sequence). V lost 2 bases to trimming and J lost 7 bases, with 8 bases between them. The CDR3 loop spans 12 amino acids. CDR3 sequence: CASSLSQFGYTF. The CDR3 nucleotides are TGTGCCAGCAGCTTAAGTCAGTTTGGCTACACCTTC. The entire variable domain, with the rest obtained from reference TRBV7-9 and TRBJ1-2, is as follows: DTGVSQNPRHKITKRGQNVTFRCDPISEHNRLYWYRQTLGQGPEFLTYFQNEAQLEKSRLLSDRFSAERPKGSFSTLEIQRTEQGDSAMYLCASSLSQFGYTFGSGTRLTVV.

V and J are TRBV5-1 and TRBJ2-7, with 9 bases fitting TRBD1. Trimming at V came to 1 base and at J to 0 bases, leaving 5 bases not matched to a gene. CDR3 length: 16 residues. The V gene's germline CDR1 is SGHRS and CDR2 YFSETQ. CDR3 in amino acids: CASSLSPGQGSYEQYF. The CDR3, as DNA: TGCGCCAGCAGCTTGAGCCCGGGACAGGGCTCCTACGAGCAGTACTTC.